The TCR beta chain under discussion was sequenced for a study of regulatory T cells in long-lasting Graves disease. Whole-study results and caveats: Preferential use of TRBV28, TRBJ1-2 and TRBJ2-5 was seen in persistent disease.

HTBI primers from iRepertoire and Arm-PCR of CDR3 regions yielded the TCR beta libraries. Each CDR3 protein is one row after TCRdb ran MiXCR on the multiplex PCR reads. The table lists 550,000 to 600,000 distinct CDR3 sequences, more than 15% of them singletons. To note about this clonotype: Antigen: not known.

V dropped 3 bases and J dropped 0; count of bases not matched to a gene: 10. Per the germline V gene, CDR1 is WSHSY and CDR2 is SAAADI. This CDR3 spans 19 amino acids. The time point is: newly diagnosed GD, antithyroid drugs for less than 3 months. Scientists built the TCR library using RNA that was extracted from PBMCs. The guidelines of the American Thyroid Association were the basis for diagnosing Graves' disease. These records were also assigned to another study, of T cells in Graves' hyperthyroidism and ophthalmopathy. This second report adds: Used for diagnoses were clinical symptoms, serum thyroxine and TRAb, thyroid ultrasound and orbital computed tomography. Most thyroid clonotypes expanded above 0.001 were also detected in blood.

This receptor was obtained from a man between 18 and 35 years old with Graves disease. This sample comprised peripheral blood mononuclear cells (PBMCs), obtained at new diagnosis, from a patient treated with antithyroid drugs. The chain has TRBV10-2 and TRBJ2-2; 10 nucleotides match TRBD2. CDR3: CASSDRGWLAGANTGELFF. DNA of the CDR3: TGCGCCAGCAGTGATCGTGGTTGGCTAGCGGGAGCGAACACCGGGGAGCTGTTTTTT.